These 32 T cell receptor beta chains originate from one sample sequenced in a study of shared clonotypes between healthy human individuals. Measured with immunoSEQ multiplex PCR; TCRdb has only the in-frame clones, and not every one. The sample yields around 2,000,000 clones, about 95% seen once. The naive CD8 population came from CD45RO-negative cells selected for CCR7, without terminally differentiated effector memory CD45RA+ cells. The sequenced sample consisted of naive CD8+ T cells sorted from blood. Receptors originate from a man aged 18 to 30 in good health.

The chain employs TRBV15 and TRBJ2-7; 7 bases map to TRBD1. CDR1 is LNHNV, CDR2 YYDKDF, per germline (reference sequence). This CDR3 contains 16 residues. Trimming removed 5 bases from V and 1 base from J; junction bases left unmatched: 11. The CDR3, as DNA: TGTGCCACCAGCTCTCGCCGGGACAGCTCGTCCTACGAGCAGTACTTC. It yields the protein CATSSRRDSSSYEQYF.

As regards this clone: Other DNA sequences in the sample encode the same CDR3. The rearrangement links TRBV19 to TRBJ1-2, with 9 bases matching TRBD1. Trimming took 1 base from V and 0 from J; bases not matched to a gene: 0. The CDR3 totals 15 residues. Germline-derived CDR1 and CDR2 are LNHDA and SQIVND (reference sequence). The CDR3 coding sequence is TGTGCCAGTAGTATAGGGACAGGGGCTAACTATGGCTACACCTTC. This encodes CASSIGTGANYGYTF.

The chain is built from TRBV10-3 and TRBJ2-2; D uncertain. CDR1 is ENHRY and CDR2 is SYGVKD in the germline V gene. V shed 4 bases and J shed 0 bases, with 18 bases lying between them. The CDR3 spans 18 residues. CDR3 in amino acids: CAISGSADGFANTGELFF. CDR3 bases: TGTGCCATCAGTGGATCGGCGGACGGATTCGCGAACACCGGGGAGCTGTTTTTT.

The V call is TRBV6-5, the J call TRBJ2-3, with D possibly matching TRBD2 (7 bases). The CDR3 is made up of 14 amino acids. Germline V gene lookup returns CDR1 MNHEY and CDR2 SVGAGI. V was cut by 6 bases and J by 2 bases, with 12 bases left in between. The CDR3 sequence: CASRPGGATDTQYF. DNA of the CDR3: TGTGCCAGCAGACCTGGGGGGGCCACAGATACGCAGTATTTT.

The CDR3 reads CASSPPDQDNEQFF. Written as DNA, the CDR3 is TGTGCCAGCAGCCCCCCGGACCAGGACAATGAGCAGTTCTTC. The chain carries TRBV7-9 and TRBJ2-1; no clear D. Trimming took off 5 bases at V and 5 bases at J, with 13 bases between the two ends. Germline V CDR1 and CDR2: SEHNR, FQNEAQ (reference sequence). The CDR3 covers 14 residues.

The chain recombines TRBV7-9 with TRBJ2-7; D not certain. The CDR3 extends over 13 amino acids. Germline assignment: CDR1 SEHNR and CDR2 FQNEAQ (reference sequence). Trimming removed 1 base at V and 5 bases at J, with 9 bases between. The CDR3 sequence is CASSLGDQNEQYF. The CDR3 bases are TGTGCCAGCAGCTTAGGGGATCAGAACGAGCAGTACTTC.

The CDR3 reads CASSKRGIQETQYF. Here the CDR3 DNA reads TGTGCCAGCAGCAAACGGGGGATCCAAGAGACCCAGTACTTC. The V call is TRBV11-3, the J call TRBJ2-5; TRBD2 might be the D (6 bases). Trimming left V 5 bases short and J 1 base short, with 11 bases between. Germline CDR1 reads SGHNT; CDR2 reads YENEEA. The CDR3 length is 14 residues.

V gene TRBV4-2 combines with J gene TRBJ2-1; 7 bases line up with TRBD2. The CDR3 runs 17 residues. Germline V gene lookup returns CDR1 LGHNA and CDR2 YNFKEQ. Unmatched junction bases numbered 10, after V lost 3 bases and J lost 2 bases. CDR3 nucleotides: TGTGCCAGCAGCCAGGAACGGGAACTAGCGACCTACAATGAGCAGTTCTTC. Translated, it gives CASSQERELATYNEQFF.

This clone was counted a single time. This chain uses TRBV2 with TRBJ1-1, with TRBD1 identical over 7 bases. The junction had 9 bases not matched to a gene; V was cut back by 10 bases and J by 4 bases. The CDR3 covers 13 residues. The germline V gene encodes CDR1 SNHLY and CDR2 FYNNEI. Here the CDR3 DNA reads TGTGCCATTGCCGGAGGGGGCTCCACTGAAGCTTTCTTT. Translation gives CAIAGGGSTEAFF.

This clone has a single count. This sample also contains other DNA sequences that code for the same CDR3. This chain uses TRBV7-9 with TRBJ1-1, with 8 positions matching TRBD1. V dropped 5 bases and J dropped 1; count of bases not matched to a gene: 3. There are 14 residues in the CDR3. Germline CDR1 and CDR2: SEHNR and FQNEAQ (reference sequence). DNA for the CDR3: TGTGCCAGCAGCCCAGGACAGGGGAACACTGAAGCTTTCTTT. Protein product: CASSPGQGNTEAFF.

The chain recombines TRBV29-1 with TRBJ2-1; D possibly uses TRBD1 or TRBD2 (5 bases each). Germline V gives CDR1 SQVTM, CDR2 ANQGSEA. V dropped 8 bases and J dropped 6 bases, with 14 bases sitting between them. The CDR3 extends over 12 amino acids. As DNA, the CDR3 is TGCAGCCTCGGGGACCTCATCAATGAGCAGTTCTTC. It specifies CSLGDLINEQFF.

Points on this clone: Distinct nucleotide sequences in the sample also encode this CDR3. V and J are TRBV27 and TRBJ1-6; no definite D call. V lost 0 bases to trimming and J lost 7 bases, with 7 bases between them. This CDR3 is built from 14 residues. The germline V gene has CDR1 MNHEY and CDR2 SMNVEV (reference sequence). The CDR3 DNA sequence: TGTGCCAGCAGTTTATCGGCGGTCAATTCACCCCTCCACTTT. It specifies CASSLSAVNSPLHF.

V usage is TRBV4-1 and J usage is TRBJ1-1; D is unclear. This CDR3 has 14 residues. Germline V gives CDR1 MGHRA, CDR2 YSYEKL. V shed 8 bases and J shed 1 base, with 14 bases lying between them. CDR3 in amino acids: CASLPGPQNTEAFF. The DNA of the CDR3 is TGCGCCAGCCTACCCGGCCCCCAGAACACTGAAGCTTTCTTT.

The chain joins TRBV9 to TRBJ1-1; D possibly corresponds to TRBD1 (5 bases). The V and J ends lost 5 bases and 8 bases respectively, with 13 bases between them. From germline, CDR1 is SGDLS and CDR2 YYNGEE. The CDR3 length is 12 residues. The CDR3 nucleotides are TGTGCCAGCAGAGGGGAAGGGCCAGAAGCTTTCTTT. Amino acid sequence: CASRGEGPEAFF.

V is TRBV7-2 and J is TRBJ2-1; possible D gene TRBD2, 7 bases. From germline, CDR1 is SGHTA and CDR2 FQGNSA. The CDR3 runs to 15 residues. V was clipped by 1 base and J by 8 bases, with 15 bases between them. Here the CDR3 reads CASSLGLAGGYEQFF. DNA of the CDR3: TGTGCCAGCAGCTTAGGACTAGCTGGGGGCTATGAGCAGTTCTTC.

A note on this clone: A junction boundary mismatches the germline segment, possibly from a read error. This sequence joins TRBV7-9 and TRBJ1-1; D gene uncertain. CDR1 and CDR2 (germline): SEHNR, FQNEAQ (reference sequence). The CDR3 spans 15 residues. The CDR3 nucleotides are TGTGCCAGCAGCTGGCTCAGTGACGGAGGCACTGAAACTTTCTTT. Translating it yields CASSWLSDGGTETFF.

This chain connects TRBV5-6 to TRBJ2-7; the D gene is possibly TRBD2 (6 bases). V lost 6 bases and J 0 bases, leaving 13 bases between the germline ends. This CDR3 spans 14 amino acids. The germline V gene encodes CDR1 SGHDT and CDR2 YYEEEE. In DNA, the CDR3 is TGTGCCAGCACCTGGGGAGGAGCCTCCTACGAGCAGTACTTC. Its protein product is CASTWGGASYEQYF.

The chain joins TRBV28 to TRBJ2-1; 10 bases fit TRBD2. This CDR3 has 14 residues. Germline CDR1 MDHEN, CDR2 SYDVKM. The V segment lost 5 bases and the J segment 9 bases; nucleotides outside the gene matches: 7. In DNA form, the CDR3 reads TGTGCCAGCAGTCCTCTAGCGGGAGAGGCTGAGCAGTTCTTC. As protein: CASSPLAGEAEQFF.

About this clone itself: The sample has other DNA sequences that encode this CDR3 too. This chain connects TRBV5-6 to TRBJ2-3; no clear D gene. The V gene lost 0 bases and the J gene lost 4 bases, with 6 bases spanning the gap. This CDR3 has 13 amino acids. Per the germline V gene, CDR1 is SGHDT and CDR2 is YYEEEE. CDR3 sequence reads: CASSLAGADTQYF. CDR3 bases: TGTGCCAGCAGCTTGGCTGGAGCAGATACGCAGTATTTT. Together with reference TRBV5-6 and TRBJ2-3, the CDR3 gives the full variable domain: DAGVTQSPTHLIKTRGQQVTLRCSPKSGHDTVSWYQQALGQGPQFIFQYYEEEERQRGNFPDRFSGHQFPNYSSELNVNALLLGDSALYLCASSLAGADTQYFGPGTRLTVL.

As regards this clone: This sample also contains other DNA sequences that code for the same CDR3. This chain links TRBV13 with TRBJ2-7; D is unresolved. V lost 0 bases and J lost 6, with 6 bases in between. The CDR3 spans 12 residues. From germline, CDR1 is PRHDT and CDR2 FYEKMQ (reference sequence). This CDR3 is CASSLGAGEQYF. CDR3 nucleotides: TGTGCCAGCAGCTTAGGGGCTGGCGAGCAGTACTTC.

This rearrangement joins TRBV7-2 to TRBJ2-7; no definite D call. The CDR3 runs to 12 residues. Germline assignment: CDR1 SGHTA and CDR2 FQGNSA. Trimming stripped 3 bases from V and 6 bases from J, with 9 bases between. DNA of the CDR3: TGTGCCAGCAGCTTGCGGATAGGCGAGCAGTACTTC. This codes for CASSLRIGEQYF.

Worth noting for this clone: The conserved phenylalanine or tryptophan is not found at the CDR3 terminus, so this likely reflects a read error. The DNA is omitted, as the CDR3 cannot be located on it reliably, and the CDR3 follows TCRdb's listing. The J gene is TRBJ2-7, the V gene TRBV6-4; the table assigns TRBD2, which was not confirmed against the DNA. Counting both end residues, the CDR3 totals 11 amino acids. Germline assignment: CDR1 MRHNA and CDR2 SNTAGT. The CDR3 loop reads CASSTRRGARD.

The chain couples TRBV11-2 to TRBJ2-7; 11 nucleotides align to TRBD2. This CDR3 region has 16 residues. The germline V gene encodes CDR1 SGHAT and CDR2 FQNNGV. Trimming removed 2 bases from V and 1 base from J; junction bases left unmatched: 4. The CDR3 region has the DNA TGTGCCAGCAGCTTATCGACTAGCGGGATATCCTACGAGCAGTACTTC. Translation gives CASSLSTSGISYEQYF.

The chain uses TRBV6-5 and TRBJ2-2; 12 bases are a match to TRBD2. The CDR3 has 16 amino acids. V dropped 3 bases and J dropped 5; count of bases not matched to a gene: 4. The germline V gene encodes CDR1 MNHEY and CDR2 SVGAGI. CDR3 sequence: CASSYDTSGRTGELFF. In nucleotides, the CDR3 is TGTGCCAGCAGTTATGATACTAGCGGGAGGACCGGGGAGCTGTTTTTT.

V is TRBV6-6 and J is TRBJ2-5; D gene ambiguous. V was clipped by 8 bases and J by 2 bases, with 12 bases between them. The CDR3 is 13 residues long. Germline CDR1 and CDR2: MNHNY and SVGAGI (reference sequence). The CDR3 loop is CASSLVLQETQYF. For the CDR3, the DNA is TGTGCCAGCTCTCTTGTCCTGCAAGAGACCCAGTACTTC.

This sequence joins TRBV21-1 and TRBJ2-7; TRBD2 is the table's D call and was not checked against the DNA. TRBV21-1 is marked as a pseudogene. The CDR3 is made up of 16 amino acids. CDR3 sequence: CASSKGLERHSYEQYF. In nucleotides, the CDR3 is TGTGCCAGCAGCAAAGGACTAGAGCGGCATTCGTACGAGCAGTACTTC.

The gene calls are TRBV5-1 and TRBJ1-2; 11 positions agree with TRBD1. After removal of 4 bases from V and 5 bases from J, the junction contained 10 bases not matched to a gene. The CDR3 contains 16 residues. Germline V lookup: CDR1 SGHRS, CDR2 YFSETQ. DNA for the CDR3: TGCGCCAGCAGCATGGACAGGGGGCGGATAGAGTATGGCTACACCTTC. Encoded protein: CASSMDRGRIEYGYTF.

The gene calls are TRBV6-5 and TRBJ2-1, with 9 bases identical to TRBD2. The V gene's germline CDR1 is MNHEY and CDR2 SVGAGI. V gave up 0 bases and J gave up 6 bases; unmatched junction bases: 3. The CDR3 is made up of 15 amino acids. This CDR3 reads CASSYSLAGSNEQFF. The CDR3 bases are TGTGCCAGCAGTTACTCACTAGCGGGTAGCAATGAGCAGTTCTTC.

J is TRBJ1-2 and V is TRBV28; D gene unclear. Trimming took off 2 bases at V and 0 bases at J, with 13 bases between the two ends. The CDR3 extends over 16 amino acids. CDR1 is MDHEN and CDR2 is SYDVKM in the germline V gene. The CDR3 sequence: CASSLRLDPTNYGYTF. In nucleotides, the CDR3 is TGTGCCAGCAGTTTAAGGTTAGACCCTACTAACTATGGCTACACCTTC.

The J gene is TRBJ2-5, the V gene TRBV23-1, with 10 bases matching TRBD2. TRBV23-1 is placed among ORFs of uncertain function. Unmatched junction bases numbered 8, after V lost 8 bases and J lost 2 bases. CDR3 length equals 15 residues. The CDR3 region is CASPWGLAYQETQYF. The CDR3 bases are TGCGCCAGCCCATGGGGACTAGCGTATCAAGAGACCCAGTACTTC.

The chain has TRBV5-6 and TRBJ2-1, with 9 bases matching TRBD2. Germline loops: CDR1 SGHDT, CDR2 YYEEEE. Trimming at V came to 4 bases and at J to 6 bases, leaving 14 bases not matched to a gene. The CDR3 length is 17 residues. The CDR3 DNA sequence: TGTGCCAGCAGCGCGGAAGAGGCTAGCGGGATATTCAATGAGCAGTTCTTC. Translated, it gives CASSAEEASGIFNEQFF.

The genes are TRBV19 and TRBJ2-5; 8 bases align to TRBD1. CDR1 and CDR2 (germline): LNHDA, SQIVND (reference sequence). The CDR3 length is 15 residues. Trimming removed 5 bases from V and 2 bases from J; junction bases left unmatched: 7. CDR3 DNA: TGTGCCAGTAGTGTCTGGACAGGGTTACAAGAGACCCAGTACTTC. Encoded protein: CASSVWTGLQETQYF.